The rows below give T cell receptor beta chains drawn from one sample of a study of T cell responses to AZD1222 COVID-19 vaccine. Clones were read by immunoSEQ multiplex PCR, and TCRdb kept only the in-frame ones, dropping some. The profile shows around 78,000 clones, 90% of them singletons. The input for sequencing was peripheral blood, taken 28 days after the second AZD1222 dose. The receptors originated from an adult who received the AZD1222 COVID-19 vaccine. Both conserved end residues are part of each CDR3. The D gene is left open where the match is weak. Expanded clones get a size class; other rows say once, few or many, or leave the size out.

clone size: .; J gene: TRBJ1-1; V gene: TRBV6-2/TRBV6-3; CDR3 length: 13; D gene: .; CDR3 protein: CASSYRRSTEAFF; CDR3 DNA: TGTGCCAGCAGTTACAGGCGCTCCACTGAAGCTTTCTTT
clone size: .; J gene: TRBJ1-1; V gene: TRBV27; CDR3 length: 15; D gene: .; CDR3 protein: CASSLVGQMNTEAFF; CDR3 DNA: TGTGCCAGCAGTTTAGTAGGCCAGATGAACACTGAAGCTTTCTTT
clone size: .; J gene: TRBJ2-3; V gene: TRBV6-4; CDR3 length: 13; D gene: .; CDR3 protein: CASSPGGGDTQYF; CDR3 DNA: TGTGCCAGCAGCCCCGGAGGGGGGGATACGCAGTATTTT
clone size: .; J gene: TRBJ2-7; V gene: TRBV9; CDR3 length: 15; D gene: TRBD2; CDR3 protein: CASSVSGGAFYEQYF; CDR3 DNA: TGTGCCAGCAGCGTTAGCGGGGGGGCCTTCTACGAGCAGTACTTC
clone size: .; J gene: TRBJ2-7; V gene: TRBV14; CDR3 length: 13; D gene: .; CDR3 protein: CASSQGRDYEQYF; CDR3 DNA: TGTGCCAGCAGCCAAGGCAGGGACTACGAGCAGTACTTC
clone size: .; J gene: TRBJ1-5; V gene: TRBV6-1; CDR3 length: 11; D gene: .; CDR3 protein: CASSEETAQHF; CDR3 DNA: TGTGCCAGCAGTGAAGAAACAGCCCAGCATTTT
clone size: .; J gene: TRBJ1-1; V gene: TRBV6-5; CDR3 length: 11; D gene: .; CDR3 protein: CASGTSQVAFF; CDR3 DNA: TGTGCCAGCGGGACCTCTCAGGTAGCTTTCTTT
clone size: .; J gene: TRBJ1-1; V gene: TRBV5-1; CDR3 length: 15; D gene: .; CDR3 protein: CASSSLTGIPTEAFF; CDR3 DNA: TGCGCCAGCAGCTCCCTGACAGGAATTCCCACTGAAGCTTTCTTT
clone size: once; J gene: TRBJ1-6; V gene: TRBV19; CDR3 length: 13; D gene: .; CDR3 protein: CASSRQNNSPLHF; CDR3 DNA: TGTGCCAGTAGCCGCCAGAATAATTCACCCCTCCACTTT
clone size: .; J gene: TRBJ2-7; V gene: TRBV5-6; CDR3 length: 15; D gene: TRBD1; CDR3 protein: CASSSGGTGRHEQYF; CDR3 DNA: TGTGCCAGCAGCAGTGGAGGGACAGGGCGCCACGAGCAGTACTTC
clone size: .; J gene: TRBJ2-7; V gene: TRBV4-2; CDR3 length: 16; D gene: TRBD2; CDR3 protein: CASSPGGTSSDHEQYF; CDR3 DNA: TGTGCCAGCAGCCCAGGGGGGACTAGCTCGGACCACGAGCAGTACTTC
clone size: .; J gene: TRBJ1-5; V gene: TRBV27; CDR3 length: 16; D gene: TRBD1; CDR3 protein: CASRTSGQRTNQPQHF; CDR3 DNA: TGTGCCAGCAGAACCTCGGGACAGAGAACCAATCAGCCCCAGCATTTT
clone size: few; J gene: TRBJ2-7; V gene: TRBV2; CDR3 length: 13; D gene: .; CDR3 protein: CASSEIGPGEQYF; CDR3 DNA: TGTGCCAGCAGTGAAATAGGACCGGGGGAGCAGTACTTC
clone size: .; J gene: TRBJ1-1; V gene: TRBV15; CDR3 length: 15; D gene: .; CDR3 protein: CATSEKGRGNTEAFF; CDR3 DNA: TGTGCCACCAGCGAGAAGGGAAGGGGTAACACTGAAGCTTTCTTT
clone size: .; J gene: TRBJ2-1; V gene: TRBV5-1; CDR3 length: 16; D gene: TRBD1; CDR3 protein: CASSFPQGADLNEQFF; CDR3 DNA: TGCGCCAGCAGCTTCCCCCAGGGGGCCGATTTGAATGAGCAGTTCTTC
clone size: .; J gene: TRBJ1-6; V gene: TRBV28; CDR3 length: 15; D gene: TRBD1; CDR3 protein: CASNKPGQGNSPLHF; CDR3 DNA: TGTGCCAGCAATAAACCGGGACAGGGAAATTCACCCCTCCACTTT
clone size: .; J gene: TRBJ1-6; V gene: TRBV5-1; CDR3 length: 15; D gene: .; CDR3 protein: CASSLLGANNSPLHF; CDR3 DNA: TGCGCCAGCAGCCTTTTGGGGGCGAATAATTCACCCCTCCACTTT
clone size: .; J gene: TRBJ1-5; V gene: TRBV18; CDR3 length: 13; D gene: .; CDR3 protein: CASSPNLDQPQHF; CDR3 DNA: TGTGCCAGCTCACCAAATCTAGATCAGCCCCAGCATTTT
clone size: .; J gene: TRBJ2-7; V gene: TRBV6-5; CDR3 length: 11; D gene: .; CDR3 protein: CASGGTYEQYF; CDR3 DNA: TGTGCCAGCGGGGGGACCTACGAGCAGTACTTC
clone size: .; J gene: TRBJ2-1; V gene: TRBV5-1; CDR3 length: 15; D gene: .; CDR3 protein: CASSSRDWGRNEQFF; CDR3 DNA: TGCGCCAGCAGCTCCCGGGACTGGGGGAGGAATGAGCAGTTCTTC
clone size: .; J gene: TRBJ2-7; V gene: TRBV7-2; CDR3 length: 14; D gene: .; CDR3 protein: CASSLLMTTYEQYF; CDR3 DNA: TGTGCCAGCAGCTTACTCATGACTACCTACGAGCAGTACTTC
clone size: .; J gene: TRBJ2-1; V gene: TRBV6-4; CDR3 length: 14; D gene: TRBD1; CDR3 protein: CASSEAGQGGMQFF; CDR3 DNA: TGTGCCAGCAGTGAAGCGGGACAGGGGGGGATGCAGTTCTTC
clone size: once; J gene: TRBJ2-2; V gene: TRBV7-3; CDR3 length: 17; D gene: TRBD2; CDR3 protein: CASSSAGLAGRGGELFF; CDR3 DNA: TGTGCCAGCAGCTCCGCCGGACTAGCGGGACGAGGTGGGGAGCTGTTTTTT
clone size: .; J gene: TRBJ1-1; V gene: TRBV5-1; CDR3 length: 13; D gene: .; CDR3 protein: CASSSTSGTEAFF; CDR3 DNA: TGCGCCAGCAGCTCGACGAGTGGGACTGAAGCTTTCTTT
clone size: .; J gene: TRBJ1-1; V gene: TRBV5-1; CDR3 length: 12; D gene: .; CDR3 protein: CASSLGPNEAFF; CDR3 DNA: TGCGCCAGCAGCCTGGGACCAAATGAAGCTTTCTTT
clone size: once; J gene: TRBJ1-2; V gene: TRBV3-1/TRBV3-2; CDR3 length: 13; D gene: .; CDR3 protein: CASSQVRNSGYTF; CDR3 DNA: TGTGCCAGCAGCCAAGTCCGGAACTCGGGCTACACCTTC
clone size: once; J gene: TRBJ2-3; V gene: TRBV7-9; CDR3 length: 16; D gene: .; CDR3 protein: CASSSPTGPHHDTQYF; CDR3 DNA: TGTGCCAGCAGCTCCCCTACCGGGCCTCATCACGATACGCAGTATTTT
clone size: .; J gene: TRBJ1-4; V gene: TRBV7-9; CDR3 length: 16; D gene: .; CDR3 protein: CASSSGTLATNEKLFF; CDR3 DNA: TGTGCCAGCAGCTCCGGGACGTTAGCAACTAATGAAAAACTGTTTTTT
clone size: .; J gene: TRBJ1-3; V gene: TRBV6-1; CDR3 length: 13; D gene: .; CDR3 protein: CASSEAAYDTIYF; CDR3 DNA: TGTGCCAGCAGTGAAGCCGCCTATGACACCATATATTTT
clone size: .; J gene: TRBJ1-2; V gene: TRBV27; CDR3 length: 15; D gene: TRBD1; CDR3 protein: CASSAWTGGNYGYTF; CDR3 DNA: TGTGCCAGCAGTGCCTGGACAGGGGGGAACTATGGCTACACCTTC
clone size: .; J gene: TRBJ2-1; V gene: TRBV7-7; CDR3 length: 15; D gene: .; CDR3 protein: CASSPDPSTYNEQFF; CDR3 DNA: TGTGCCAGCAGCCCCGACCCGTCTACGTACAATGAGCAGTTCTTC
clone size: .; J gene: TRBJ1-2; V gene: TRBV12-3/TRBV12-4; CDR3 length: 13; D gene: TRBD1; CDR3 protein: CASSPTGNYGYTF; CDR3 DNA: TGTGCCAGCAGTCCGACAGGGAACTATGGCTACACCTTC
clone size: .; J gene: TRBJ1-2; V gene: TRBV2; CDR3 length: 14; D gene: TRBD1; CDR3 protein: CARDRTGENYGYTF; CDR3 DNA: TGTGCCAGGGACCGGACAGGGGAGAACTATGGCTACACCTTC
clone size: .; J gene: TRBJ1-1; V gene: TRBV7-2; CDR3 length: 16; D gene: .; CDR3 protein: CASSLRPAGSNTEAFF; CDR3 DNA: TGTGCCAGCAGCTTAAGGCCCGCGGGGTCGAACACTGAAGCTTTCTTT
clone size: .; J gene: TRBJ2-2; V gene: TRBV24-1; CDR3 length: 17; D gene: TRBD2; CDR3 protein: CATSDYRGGKDTGELFF; CDR3 DNA: TGTGCCACCAGTGATTACCGGGGGGGCAAGGACACCGGGGAGCTGTTTTTT
clone size: .; J gene: TRBJ1-1; V gene: TRBV24-1; CDR3 length: 16; D gene: TRBD1; CDR3 protein: CATSPGQGDANTEAFF; CDR3 DNA: TGTGCCACCAGCCCGGGACAGGGTGACGCGAACACTGAAGCTTTCTTT
clone size: .; J gene: TRBJ2-7; V gene: TRBV28; CDR3 length: 13; D gene: TRBD1; CDR3 protein: CASRKPTGNEQYF; CDR3 DNA: TGTGCCAGCAGGAAACCGACAGGGAACGAGCAGTACTTC
clone size: .; J gene: TRBJ1-2; V gene: TRBV25-1; CDR3 length: 11; D gene: .; CDR3 protein: CASSEPDGYTF; CDR3 DNA: TGTGCCAGCAGTGAACCGGATGGCTACACCTTC
clone size: .; J gene: TRBJ2-2; V gene: TRBV5-1; CDR3 length: 14; D gene: .; CDR3 protein: CASSLGTGAGELFF; CDR3 DNA: TGCGCCAGCAGCTTGGGTACGGGTGCCGGGGAGCTGTTTTTT
clone size: .; J gene: TRBJ2-1; V gene: TRBV6-2/TRBV6-3; CDR3 length: 15; D gene: .; CDR3 protein: CASSYLGSEQDEQFF; CDR3 DNA: TGTGCCAGCAGTTACCTGGGGTCCGAGCAGGATGAGCAGTTCTTC
clone size: .; J gene: TRBJ1-2; V gene: TRBV24-1; CDR3 length: 13; D gene: .; CDR3 protein: CATSDTANYGYTF; CDR3 DNA: TGTGCCACCAGTGACACAGCCAACTATGGCTACACCTTC
clone size: .; J gene: TRBJ1-1; V gene: TRBV10-3; CDR3 length: 14; D gene: .; CDR3 protein: CAISESGGRTEAFF; CDR3 DNA: TGTGCCATCAGTGAGTCAGGAGGACGGACTGAAGCTTTCTTT
clone size: .; J gene: TRBJ1-5; V gene: TRBV19; CDR3 length: 13; D gene: .; CDR3 protein: CASRGQINQPQHF; CDR3 DNA: TGTGCCAGTAGGGGGCAGATCAATCAGCCCCAGCATTTT
clone size: .; J gene: TRBJ2-2; V gene: TRBV7-9; CDR3 length: 12; D gene: .; CDR3 protein: CASSFSTGELFF; CDR3 DNA: TGTGCCAGCAGCTTTTCGACCGGGGAGCTGTTTTTT
clone size: .; J gene: TRBJ2-3; V gene: TRBV5-1; CDR3 length: 16; D gene: TRBD1; CDR3 protein: CASSPTGTGGADTQYF; CDR3 DNA: TGCGCCAGCAGCCCGACCGGGACAGGGGGGGCAGATACGCAGTATTTT
clone size: .; J gene: TRBJ1-5; V gene: TRBV28; CDR3 length: 14; D gene: .; CDR3 protein: CASVLDGSNQPQHF; CDR3 DNA: TGTGCCAGCGTTTTAGACGGAAGCAATCAGCCCCAGCATTTT
clone size: .; J gene: TRBJ1-1; V gene: TRBV23-1; CDR3 length: 15; D gene: .; CDR3 protein: CASSQRDKHDTEAFF; CDR3 DNA: TGCGCCAGCAGTCAGAGGGACAAGCATGACACTGAAGCTTTCTTT
clone size: .; J gene: TRBJ2-7; V gene: TRBV28; CDR3 length: 14; D gene: .; CDR3 protein: CASRGSSRGRKQYF; CDR3 DNA: TGTGCCAGCAGGGGTAGCTCTCGAGGCAGGAAGCAGTACTTC
clone size: .; J gene: TRBJ1-2; V gene: TRBV2; CDR3 length: 15; D gene: TRBD1; CDR3 protein: CASNPQGAVDYGYTF; CDR3 DNA: TGTGCCAGCAACCCACAGGGGGCCGTAGACTATGGCTACACCTTC
clone size: .; J gene: TRBJ2-1; V gene: TRBV18; CDR3 length: 14; D gene: TRBD1; CDR3 protein: CASSPGQGVGEQFF; CDR3 DNA: TGTGCCAGCTCTCCGGGACAGGGAGTTGGGGAGCAGTTCTTC
clone size: .; J gene: TRBJ1-5; V gene: TRBV6-2/TRBV6-3; CDR3 length: 17; D gene: .; CDR3 protein: CASSYVPGSASNQPQHF; CDR3 DNA: TGTGCCAGCAGTTACGTCCCGGGGTCGGCGAGCAATCAGCCCCAGCATTTT